This T cell receptor beta chain came from a study of technical replicates of blood from a handful of donors. Germline V gene lookup returns CDR1 MNHEY and CDR2 SMNVEV (reference sequence). The ends were cut back, 5 bases at V and 0 bases at J, with 14 bases in the middle. The CDR3 is 16 residues long. The data were produced by immunoSEQ multiplex PCR, yet TCRdb's version contains in-frame clones alone and is incomplete. The repertoire includes some 79,000 clones, around 94% of them detected once, and just over 0.25% sits in the top ten. The sequence was obtained from a human donor in good health. The chain employs TRBV27 and TRBJ1-5, with D possibly being TRBD1 (5 bases). The material sequenced was T cells isolated from PBMCs. The CDR3 sequence: CASSPRQPYSNQPQHF. DNA for the CDR3: TGTGCCAGCAGTCCACGACAGCCCTATAGCAATCAGCCCCAGCATTTT.